This entry lists 28 T cell receptor beta chains sequenced from one sample in a study of PD-1 blockade in classical Hodgkin lymphoma. TCRdb's table, derived via immunoSEQ multiplex PCR, lists solely in-frame clones and lacks some. The table records approximately 24,000 clones, 85% to 90% of them present only once. Each patient relapsed following autologous stem cell transplantation, and prior brentuximab vedotin exposure differed. Sequences were derived from peripheral blood mononuclear cells (PBMCs), sampled at baseline. The receptors derive from a human donor with classical Hodgkin lymphoma.

The chain recombines TRBV5-1 with TRBJ2-3; possibly TRBD1 for D (6 bases). The length of the CDR3 is 15 residues. Trimming left V 2 bases short and J 1 base short, with 11 bases between. In germline, CDR1 is SGHRS, CDR2 YFSETQ. CDR3 region: CASSLWGQGTDTQYF. The CDR3 bases are TGCGCCAGCAGCTTATGGGGGCAGGGCACAGATACGCAGTATTTT. Supplemented by reference TRBV5-1 and TRBJ2-3, the full variable domain reads KAGVTQTPRYLIKTRGQQVTLSCSPISGHRSVSWYQQTPGQGLQFLFEYFSETQRNKGNFPGRFSGRQFSNSRSEMNVSTLELGDSALYLCASSLWGQGTDTQYFGPGTRLTVL.

The chain has TRBV25-1 and TRBJ1-2; tentative D call: TRBD1 (5 bases). V gave up 6 bases and J gave up 4 bases, with 12 bases separating them. Germline V gives CDR1 MGHDK, CDR2 SYGVNS. There are 13 residues in the CDR3. The CDR3 nucleotides read TGTGCCAGCAGAACTCACGACAGCTATGGCTACACCTTC. This sequence encodes CASRTHDSYGYTF.

V is TRBV7-9 and J is TRBJ1-4; the match to TRBD1 covers 9 bases. Germline V gives CDR1 SEHNR, CDR2 FQNEAQ (reference sequence). This CDR3 contains 16 residues. V was pared by 5 bases and J by 0 bases, with 4 bases of the junction left unmatched. The DNA of the CDR3 is TGTGCCAGCAGCGCGACAGGGGGAACAACTAATGAAAAACTGTTTTTT. Its protein is CASSATGGTTNEKLFF.

V usage is TRBV27 and J usage is TRBJ2-5; 14 bases match TRBD2. Trimming cost V 3 bases and J 5 bases; bases outside gene matches: 8. Germline V lookup: CDR1 MNHEY, CDR2 SMNVEV (reference sequence). CDR3 length: 17 residues. In nucleotides, the CDR3 is TGTGCCAGCAGTTTGACTAGCGGGGGGGCGCCTTGGGAGACCCAGTACTTC. It codes for CASSLTSGGAPWETQYF.

With respect to this clone: Because it lacks the conserved phenylalanine or tryptophan at the end, this CDR3 is likely a read error. The limits of the CDR3 on the DNA are not certain, so only TCRdb's listed CDR3 is given. The chain joins TRBV9 to TRBJ1-3; the table calls TRBD1, which could not be checked here. 10 amino acids form the CDR3, both terminal residues included. CDR1 and CDR2 from the germline V gene are SGDLS and YYNGEE. The CDR3 spells CASSVPGQGV.

The chain links TRBV14 to TRBJ2-7, with unresolved D. This CDR3 contains 12 residues. V lost 2 bases to trimming and J lost 4 bases, with 6 bases between them. CDR1 and CDR2 from the germline V gene are SGHDN and FVKESK. CDR3 loop: CASSQYRYEQYF. CDR3 sequence (DNA): TGTGCCAGCAGCCAATACCGGTACGAGCAGTACTTC.

The chain uses TRBV7-9 and TRBJ1-2; 10 nucleotides agree with TRBD1. The V gene end was trimmed by 5 bases and the J gene end by 7 bases; junction bases not matched to a gene: 7. Germline V gene data show CDR1 as SEHNR and CDR2 as FQNEAQ (reference sequence). CDR3 length: 14 amino acids. CDR3 residues: CASSPGQGIGGYTF. The CDR3 DNA reads TGTGCCAGCAGCCCGGGACAGGGGATCGGTGGCTACACCTTC.

The V and J genes are TRBV7-9 and TRBJ2-3; TRBD1 agrees at 11 bases. The CDR3 consists of 15 residues. V gave up 3 bases and J gave up 5 bases; unmatched junction bases: 4. The germline V gene has CDR1 SEHNR and CDR2 FQNEAQ (reference sequence). The CDR3 coding sequence is TGTGCCAGCAGCTTTTGGACAGGGGGCGAAGATACGCAGTATTTT. Its protein is CASSFWTGGEDTQYF.

This clone has a handful of counts. The gene calls are TRBV19 and TRBJ2-7; the D is unclear. The V end lost 0 bases, the J end lost 2 bases, and 11 bases lay between the germline ends. From germline, CDR1 is LNHDA and CDR2 SQIVND (reference sequence). CDR3 length: 15 amino acids. CDR3 amino acids: CASSIELQPAYEQYF. CDR3 DNA: TGTGCCAGTAGTATAGAGCTACAGCCAGCCTACGAGCAGTACTTC.

V is TRBV6-1 and J is TRBJ2-7; no firm D call. The CDR3 is 14 amino acids. CDR1 and CDR2 from the germline V gene are MNHNS and SASEGT. Trimming pared 2 bases from V and 3 bases from J, leaving 11 bases between. The CDR3 reads CASSERGSFYEQYF. In nucleotides, the CDR3 is TGTGCCAGCAGTGAACGAGGCAGTTTCTACGAGCAGTACTTC.

V and J are TRBV7-9 and TRBJ1-2; no firm D call. This CDR3 contains 17 residues. Looked up from germline, CDR1 is SEHNR and CDR2 is FQNEAQ (reference sequence). The V gene lost 4 bases and the J gene lost 4 bases, with 22 bases spanning the gap. The CDR3 coding sequence is TGTGCCAGCAGCTCCGTACCCCCCTCGAACAGTGGCTATGGCTACACCTTC. The encoded protein is CASSSVPPSNSGYGYTF.

This chain uses TRBV2 with TRBJ2-5; D is ambiguous. The CDR3 sequence is 16 residues long. The V and J ends lost 7 bases and 2 bases respectively, with 20 bases between them. The germline V gene has CDR1 SNHLY and CDR2 FYNNEI. The CDR3 here is CASTKAATPQQETQYF. The CDR3 nucleotides are TGTGCCAGCACCAAGGCTGCTACCCCCCAACAAGAGACCCAGTACTTC.

This rearrangement joins TRBV6-5 to TRBJ2-7, with unresolved D. CDR3 length: 14 amino acids. Germline assignment: CDR1 MNHEY and CDR2 SVGAGI. V was trimmed by 1 base and J by 3 bases, leaving 10 bases between them. CDR3: CASSYLSSHYEQYF. CDR3 nucleotide sequence: TGTGCCAGCAGTTACTTGTCGTCCCACTACGAGCAGTACTTC.

The V gene is TRBV7-9, the J gene TRBJ2-1; 13 bases are shared with TRBD2. The CDR3 consists of 15 residues. Unmatched junction bases numbered 4, after V lost 4 bases and J lost 7 bases. Germline CDR1 reads SEHNR; CDR2 reads FQNEAQ (reference sequence). CDR3 region: CASSSLAGGGNEQFF. CDR3 bases: TGTGCCAGCAGCTCACTAGCGGGAGGGGGGAATGAGCAGTTCTTC.

V is TRBV6-1 and J is TRBJ2-2; D gene ambiguous. V was cut by 11 bases and J by 5 bases, with 12 bases left in between. The CDR3 loop spans 12 amino acids. CDR1 is MNHNS, CDR2 SASEGT, per germline. CDR3 DNA sequence: TGTGCCTACAACGTGGGGACCGGGGAGCTGTTTTTT. Its translation is CAYNVGTGELFF.

The V call is TRBV5-1, the J call TRBJ2-3; D possibly matches TRBD1 or TRBD2 (6 bases each). The V end was cut by 1 base, the J end by 5 bases, with 11 bases between. This CDR3 region has 14 residues. Germline assignment: CDR1 SGHRS and CDR2 YFSETQ. The CDR3 sequence is CASSLSGGGDTQYF. CDR3 nucleotide sequence: TGCGCCAGCAGCTTGTCTGGAGGGGGAGATACGCAGTATTTT. Variable domain in full (rest from reference TRBV5-1 and TRBJ2-3): KAGVTQTPRYLIKTRGQQVTLSCSPISGHRSVSWYQQTPGQGLQFLFEYFSETQRNKGNFPGRFSGRQFSNSRSEMNVSTLELGDSALYLCASSLSGGGDTQYFGPGTRLTVL.

The chain uses TRBV5-4 and TRBJ2-3; 9 nucleotides align to TRBD2. Trimming cost V 0 bases and J 1 base; bases outside gene matches: 12. The CDR3 is made up of 19 amino acids. Germline V gives CDR1 SGHNT, CDR2 YYREEE (reference sequence). In nucleotides, the CDR3 is TGTGCCAGCAGCTTGGCCACTACGAAGGCTAGCGGGGGCACAGATACGCAGTATTTT. Residues: CASSLATTKASGGTDTQYF.

The gene calls are TRBV5-1 and TRBJ2-7; unclear D gene. Germline V lookup: CDR1 SGHRS, CDR2 YFSETQ. With 0 bases removed from V and 1 base from J, the gap between germline ends came to 8 bases. This CDR3 has 14 amino acids. CDR3 in DNA: TGCGCCAGCAGCTTGGGGCACGCTTCCTACGAGCAGTACTTC. Amino acid sequence: CASSLGHASYEQYF. Full variable domain (missing parts from reference TRBV5-1 and TRBJ2-7): KAGVTQTPRYLIKTRGQQVTLSCSPISGHRSVSWYQQTPGQGLQFLFEYFSETQRNKGNFPGRFSGRQFSNSRSEMNVSTLELGDSALYLCASSLGHASYEQYFGPGTRLTVT.

The chain recombines TRBV5-1 with TRBJ2-7; D may be TRBD1 (8 bases). From germline, CDR1 is SGHRS and CDR2 YFSETQ. With 2 bases removed from V and 7 bases from J, the gap between germline ends came to 16 bases. This CDR3 spans 14 amino acids. The CDR3 DNA reads as TGCGCCAGCAGCTTTCCGGACAGGGAGGGTGAGCAGTACTTC. Translating gives CASSFPDREGEQYF.

This sequence joins TRBV5-1 and TRBJ2-5; unclear D gene. This CDR3 is 15 amino acids long. V lost 2 bases and J 0 bases, leaving 11 bases between the germline ends. Germline-derived CDR1 and CDR2 are SGHRS and YFSETQ. The CDR3 DNA reads TGCGCCAGCAGCTTTTTACTGCAAAACCAAGAGACCCAGTACTTC. This sequence encodes CASSFLLQNQETQYF.

The chain links TRBV5-4 to TRBJ1-4; D is perhaps TRBD1 (5 bases). The CDR3 consists of 14 residues. The germline gives CDR1 SGHNT, CDR2 YYREEE (reference sequence). Trimming took 2 bases from V and 3 from J, leaving 8 bases between them. This chain's CDR3 is CASSFSGPNEKLFF. The CDR3, as DNA: TGTGCCAGCAGCTTCTCAGGGCCTAATGAAAAACTGTTTTTT.

This clone has just a few counts. This sequence joins TRBV2 and TRBJ1-2, with a weak D call TRBD1 (6 bases). The V end was cut by 6 bases, the J end by 7 bases, with 18 bases between. This CDR3 is built from 14 residues. CDR1 and CDR2 (germline): SNHLY, FYNNEI. The CDR3 coding sequence is TGTGCCAGCAGGGAGGGGGTAGGATCGGGTGGCTACACCTTC. It specifies CASREGVGSGGYTF.

This chain uses TRBV9 with TRBJ2-5; weak D call: TRBD2 (5 bases). V was cut by 0 bases and J by 5 bases, with 11 bases left in between. There are 14 residues in the CDR3. CDR1 and CDR2 from the germline V gene are SGDLS and YYNGEE. CDR3 bases: TGTGCCAGCAGCGTAGGGGGTCGGAGGGAGACCCAGTACTTC. Translating it yields CASSVGGRRETQYF. Drawing the rest from reference TRBV9 and TRBJ2-5, the complete variable domain is DSGVTQTPKHLITATGQRVTLRCSPRSGDLSVYWYQQSLDQGLQFLIQYYNGEERAKGNILERFSAQQFPDLHSELNLSSLELGDSALYFCASSVGGRRETQYFGPGTRLLVL.

The sample holds one count of this clone. The chain employs TRBV5-1 and TRBJ2-7, with D possibly being TRBD1 (6 bases). The CDR3 contains 14 residues. CDR1 is SGHRS, CDR2 YFSETQ, per germline. V lost 4 bases, J lost 4 bases, and 15 bases lay in between. The CDR3 sequence: CASSSTGPVYEQYF. DNA of the CDR3: TGCGCCAGCAGCAGCACAGGGCCCGTTTACGAGCAGTACTTC.

This chain uses TRBV6-6 with TRBJ1-1; 7 positions match TRBD1. This CDR3 spans 16 amino acids. V shed 6 bases, J shed 1 base, and the junction held 11 bases outside the gene matches. Germline CDR1 is MNHNY and CDR2 is SVGAGI (reference sequence). For the CDR3, the DNA is TGTGCCAGCAGGAAAAGGCCCGACAGGGAGAACACTGAAGCTTTCTTT. Translation: CASRKRPDRENTEAFF.

This chain links TRBV7-6 with TRBJ2-3, with 7 bases lining up with TRBD2. Per germline, CDR1 SGHVS and CDR2 FNYEAQ. V lost 5 bases, J lost 0 bases, and 8 bases stayed unmatched. The CDR3 has 16 amino acids. The CDR3 bases are TGTGCCAGCAGCCTAAATAGCGGGCTGAGCACAGATACGCAGTATTTT. Residues: CASSLNSGLSTDTQYF. The full variable domain, its missing parts supplied by reference TRBV7-6 and TRBJ2-3, is GAGVSQSPRYKVTKRGQDVALRCDPISGHVSLYWYRQALGQGPEFLTYFNYEAQQDKSGLPNDRFSAERPEGSISTLTIQRTEQRDSAMYRCASSLNSGLSTDTQYFGPGTRLTVL.

The J gene is TRBJ1-3, the V gene TRBV5-1; D possibly corresponds to TRBD1 (5 bases). V was trimmed by 4 bases and J by 0 bases, leaving 11 bases between them. This CDR3 has 15 amino acids. Germline V gives CDR1 SGHRS, CDR2 YFSETQ. CDR3 sequence (DNA): TGCGCCAGCAGCCCGGTGGGACTCTCTGGAAACACCATATATTTT. This codes for CASSPVGLSGNTIYF.

J is TRBJ1-2 and V is TRBV7-8; unclear D gene. The CDR3 sequence is 16 residues long. The germline CDR1 and CDR2 sequences are SGHVS and FQNEAQ. The V and J ends lost 5 bases and 8 bases respectively, with 24 bases between them. Here the CDR3 reads CASSGSNVAVPQGYTF. For the CDR3, the DNA is TGTGCCAGCAGCGGAAGTAATGTAGCCGTTCCGCAAGGCTACACCTTC. The entire variable domain, with the rest obtained from reference TRBV7-8 and TRBJ1-2, is as follows: GAGVSQSPRYKVAKRGQDVALRCDPISGHVSLFWYQQALGQGPEFLTYFQNEAQLDKSGLPSDRFFAERPEGSVSTLKIQRTQQEDSAVYLCASSGSNVAVPQGYTFGSGTRLTVV.